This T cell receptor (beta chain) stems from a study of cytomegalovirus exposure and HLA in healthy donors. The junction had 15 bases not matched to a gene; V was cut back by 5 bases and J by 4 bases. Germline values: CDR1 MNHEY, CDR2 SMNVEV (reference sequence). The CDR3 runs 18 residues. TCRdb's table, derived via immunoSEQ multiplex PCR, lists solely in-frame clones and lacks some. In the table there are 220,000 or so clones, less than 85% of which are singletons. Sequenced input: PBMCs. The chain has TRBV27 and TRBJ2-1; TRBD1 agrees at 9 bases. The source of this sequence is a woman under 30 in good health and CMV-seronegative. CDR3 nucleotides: TGTGCCAGCAGTCCCCACCGGGACAGGGAAGTTTCATACAATGAGCAGTTCTTC. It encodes CASSPHRDREVSYNEQFF.